These 23 T cell receptor beta chains were all obtained from the same sample, sequenced in a study of cytotoxic CD8 clonotypes in ibrutinib-treated CLL. Sequencing used immunoSEQ multiplex PCR; TCRdb keeps in-frame clones, though not all of them. The table shows about 9,400 clones, with under 65% occurring only once. The source was PBMCs, collected before ibrutinib treatment. These receptors were obtained from a human donor with chronic lymphocytic leukemia.

The CDR3 region has the DNA TGTGCCTGGGCCGCAGCGGGAATTAATGAAAAACTGTTTTTT. This encodes CAWAAAGINEKLFF. The V call is TRBV30, the J call TRBJ1-4, with unresolved D. CDR1 and CDR2 (germline): GTSNPN, SVGIG (reference sequence). The ends were cut back, 5 bases at V and 4 bases at J, with 14 bases in the middle. CDR3 length equals 14 residues.

This clone was seen a handful of times. The DNA for the CDR3 is TGTGCCAGCAGCATGTCAGGGGGCTTGAACACTGAAGCTTTCTTT. Translating gives CASSMSGGLNTEAFF. This chain connects TRBV7-2 to TRBJ1-1, with TRBD1 matching over 8 bases. V shed 5 bases and J 0 bases; nucleotides not matched to a gene: 5. The CDR3 is 15 amino acids. Germline V gene sequence: CDR1 SGHTA, CDR2 FQGNSA.

The V call is TRBV7-3, the J call TRBJ2-7; D may match TRBD1 or TRBD2 (5 bases each). V was pared by 3 bases and J by 2 bases, with 14 bases between. Per germline, CDR1 SGHTA and CDR2 FQGTGA. The CDR3 totals 15 residues. CDR3 protein: CASSFATGLAYEQYF. For the CDR3, the DNA is TGTGCCAGCAGCTTTGCCACGGGGCTAGCCTACGAGCAGTACTTC.

The CDR3 DNA reads as TGTGCCAGCTCCACGGATTTATCCCACTATGGCTACACCTTC. Protein sequence: CASSTDLSHYGYTF. The chain is built from TRBV18 and TRBJ1-2; no definite D call. The CDR3 length is 14 residues. The V end lost 6 bases, the J end lost 3 bases, and 14 bases lay between the germline ends. Germline assignment: CDR1 KGHSH and CDR2 LQKENI.

The chain recombines TRBV6-1 with TRBJ1-4, with no clear D. This CDR3 contains 14 residues. Trimming took off 7 bases at V and 3 bases at J, with 12 bases between the two ends. In germline, CDR1 is MNHNS, CDR2 SASEGT. This chain's CDR3 is CASNRRESNEKLFF. The CDR3 DNA sequence: TGTGCCAGCAATAGGAGGGAATCTAATGAAAAACTGTTTTTT.

The J gene is TRBJ1-2, the V gene TRBV9; the match to TRBD1 covers 7 bases. Germline CDR1 and CDR2: SGDLS and YYNGEE. J gave up 4 bases and V 0 bases, and 3 bases lay outside the gene matches. The CDR3 spans 14 residues. This chain's CDR3 is CASSVDQGGYGYTF. As DNA, the CDR3 is TGTGCCAGCAGCGTAGATCAGGGGGGCTATGGCTACACCTTC.

The genes are TRBV4-1 and TRBJ1-1; D perhaps matches TRBD1 (6 bases). CDR3 length: 13 residues. CDR1 MGHRA and CDR2 YSYEKL come from the germline V gene. Deletions cut 8 bases from V and 7 bases from J, with 17 bases between. CDR3 sequence reads: CASHGQGFFEAFF. For the CDR3, the DNA is TGCGCCAGCCACGGCCAGGGGTTCTTTGAAGCTTTCTTT.

The chain couples TRBV19 to TRBJ2-7; D might be TRBD2 (6 bases). The V end was cut by 6 bases, the J end by 4 bases, with 10 bases between. CDR3 length: 12 amino acids. From germline, CDR1 is LNHDA and CDR2 SQIVND (reference sequence). The DNA for the CDR3 is TGTGCCAGTAGCCATGGGGGGTACGAGCAGTACTTC. Residues: CASSHGGYEQYF.

The V gene is TRBV10-3, the J gene TRBJ2-3, with 11 bases matching TRBD1. Germline V gene lookup returns CDR1 ENHRY and CDR2 SYGVKD. This CDR3 contains 15 residues. Trimming took 6 bases from V and 4 from J; bases not matched to a gene: 6. The CDR3 spells CAIRSDRGPADTQYF. CDR3 DNA: TGTGCCATCAGGTCGGACAGGGGGCCGGCAGATACGCAGTATTTT.

V and J are TRBV6-5 and TRBJ1-3; TRBD1 might be the D (6 bases). This CDR3 has 15 residues. Germline assignment: CDR1 MNHEY and CDR2 SVGAGI. Trimming left V 6 bases short and J 0 bases short, with 12 bases between. In nucleotides, the CDR3 is TGTGCCAGCAGAATGACAGGAACCTCTGGAAACACCATATATTTT. The encoded protein is CASRMTGTSGNTIYF.

The rearrangement links TRBV10-3 to TRBJ2-3; possible D gene TRBD2, 6 bases. The CDR3 is made up of 14 amino acids. Per germline, CDR1 ENHRY and CDR2 SYGVKD. V was pared by 5 bases and J by 1 base, with 10 bases between. DNA of the CDR3: TGTGCCATCAGTTTAGCGGCCGGCACAGATACGCAGTATTTT. This encodes CAISLAAGTDTQYF.

The rearrangement links TRBV2 to TRBJ2-2; 8 positions agree with TRBD1. Unmatched junction bases numbered 16, after V lost 0 bases and J lost 1 base. Germline CDR1 and CDR2: SNHLY and FYNNEI. The CDR3 has 21 amino acids. In nucleotides, the CDR3 is TGTGCCAGCAGTGAAGCAAGATACAGGGGGGCCGCATTAAAGAACACCGGGGAGCTGTTTTTT. As protein: CASSEARYRGAALKNTGELFF. The full variable domain, rest sourced from reference TRBV2 and TRBJ2-2, is EPEVTQTPSHQVTQMGQEVILRCVPISNHLYFYWYRQILGQKVEFLVSFYNNEISEKSEIFDDQFSVERPDGSNFTLKIRSTKLEDSAMYFCASSEARYRGAALKNTGELFFGEGSRLTVL.

The rearrangement links TRBV7-2 to TRBJ2-4; D remains unclear. V was pared by 5 bases and J by 0 bases, with 14 bases between. Germline V gives CDR1 SGHTA, CDR2 FQGNSA. CDR3 size: 16 residues. The CDR3 DNA follows: TGTGCCAGCAGCCTCCCCCCGGCCCTAGCCAAAAACATTCAGTACTTC. Protein: CASSLPPALAKNIQYF.

The J gene is TRBJ2-7, the V gene TRBV18; tentatively, D is TRBD1 (7 bases). The length of the CDR3 is 14 residues. CDR1 and CDR2 (germline): KGHSH, LQKENI. V lost 3 bases and J lost 3, with 12 bases in between. This CDR3 is CASSPQGGSYEQYF. The CDR3 DNA is TGTGCCAGCTCACCTCAGGGGGGAAGCTACGAGCAGTACTTC.

The gene calls are TRBV6-5 and TRBJ2-1; D call uncertain. The germline V gene has CDR1 MNHEY and CDR2 SVGAGI. The CDR3 totals 16 residues. V was cut by 2 bases and J by 0 bases, with 11 bases left in between. The CDR3 region is CASSYKFLSSYNEQFF. Here the CDR3 DNA reads TGTGCCAGCAGTTACAAGTTTTTAAGCTCCTACAATGAGCAGTTCTTC.

This sequence joins TRBV10-3 and TRBJ1-1; no firm D call. The CDR3 consists of 13 residues. From germline, CDR1 is ENHRY and CDR2 SYGVKD. Between the trimmed V and J ends, which lost 7 bases and 3 bases, there was a span of 12 bases. Here the CDR3 reads CAIKPGLDTEAFF. DNA of the CDR3: TGTGCCATCAAACCGGGGTTGGACACTGAAGCTTTCTTT.

This clone was observed a few times. This chain uses TRBV14 with TRBJ1-2, with D perhaps TRBD1 (5 bases). The CDR3 covers 11 residues. Between the trimmed V and J ends, which lost 2 bases and 8 bases, there was a span of 6 bases. CDR1 SGHDN and CDR2 FVKESK come from the germline V gene. CDR3 bases: TGTGCCAGCAGCCAACGGGGGGGCTACACCTTC. Encoded protein: CASSQRGGYTF.

The V gene is TRBV2, the J gene TRBJ1-3; D is unclear. The germline V and J ends were trimmed by 4 bases and 0 bases, with 7 bases remaining between them. Germline CDR1 reads SNHLY; CDR2 reads FYNNEI. The CDR3 is 14 amino acids. CDR3 sequence (DNA): TGTGCCAGCAGTGTAACCCGCTCTGGAAACACCATATATTTT. Translation gives CASSVTRSGNTIYF.

With respect to this clone: One end of the junction is discordant with germline, which a read error may explain. The gene calls are TRBV11-2 and TRBJ2-7; TRBD2 matches 9 bases. The CDR3 has 14 residues. The germline CDR1 and CDR2 sequences are SGHAT and FQNNGV. CDR3 in amino acids: CASILRTSEYEQYF. The CDR3 DNA reads TGTGCCAGCATCTTAAGGACTAGCGAGTACGAGCAGTACTTC.

The sample holds a few counts of this clone. V usage is TRBV2 and J usage is TRBJ2-2; D is undetermined. The V end was cut by 6 bases, the J end by 3 bases, with 8 bases between. This CDR3 has 13 amino acids. Germline V lookup: CDR1 SNHLY, CDR2 FYNNEI. The CDR3 coding sequence is TGTGCCAGCAGAGGGTCGTACACCGGGGAGCTGTTTTTT. Encoded protein: CASRGSYTGELFF.

This clone turned up a few times. The rearrangement uses TRBV7-9 and TRBJ2-7, with 8 bases matching TRBD1. With 6 bases clipped from V and 3 bases from J, the junction kept 7 bases outside the gene matches. The CDR3 has 14 amino acids. The germline CDR1 and CDR2 sequences are SEHNR and FQNEAQ (reference sequence). The CDR3 sequence: CASSHRDRNYEQYF. DNA for the CDR3: TGTGCCAGCAGTCATCGGGACAGGAACTACGAGCAGTACTTC.

This clone was counted between two and nine times. The CDR3 loop is CASRQTFNTGELFF. In nucleotides, the CDR3 is TGTGCCAGCCGACAGACGTTTAACACCGGGGAGCTGTTTTTT. This chain joins TRBV6-1 and TRBJ2-2, with D maybe TRBD1 (5 bases). CDR3 size: 14 residues. Germline V gene data show CDR1 as MNHNS and CDR2 as SASEGT. V was pared by 8 bases and J by 2 bases, with 12 bases between.

This clone came up a few times. The rearrangement joins TRBV9 to TRBJ2-3; the D gene is possibly TRBD2 (6 bases). The length of the CDR3 is 11 residues. Looked up from germline, CDR1 is SGDLS and CDR2 is YYNGEE. V lost 7 bases, J lost 5 bases, and 8 bases lay in between. CDR3 region: CASAGQDTQYF. The CDR3 DNA follows: TGTGCCAGCGCGGGGCAAGATACGCAGTATTTT.